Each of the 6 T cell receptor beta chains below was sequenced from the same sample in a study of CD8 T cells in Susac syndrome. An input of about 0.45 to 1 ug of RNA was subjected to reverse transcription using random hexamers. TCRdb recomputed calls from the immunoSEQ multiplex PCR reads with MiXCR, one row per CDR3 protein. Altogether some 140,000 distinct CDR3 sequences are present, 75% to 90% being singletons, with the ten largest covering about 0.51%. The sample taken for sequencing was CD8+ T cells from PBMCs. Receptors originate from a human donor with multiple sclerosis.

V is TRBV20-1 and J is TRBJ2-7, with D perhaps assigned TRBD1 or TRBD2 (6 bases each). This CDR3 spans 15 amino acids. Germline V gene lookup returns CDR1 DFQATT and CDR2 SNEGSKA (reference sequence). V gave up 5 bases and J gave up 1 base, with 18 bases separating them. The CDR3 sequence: CSARPAGTPSYEQYF. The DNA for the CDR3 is TGCAGTGCTCGACCGGCGGGGACACCATCCTACGAGCAGTACTTC.

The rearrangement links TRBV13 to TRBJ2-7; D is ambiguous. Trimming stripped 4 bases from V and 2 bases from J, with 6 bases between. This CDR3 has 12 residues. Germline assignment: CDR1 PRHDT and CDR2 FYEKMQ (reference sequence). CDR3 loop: CASSSIPYEQYF. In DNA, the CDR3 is TGTGCCAGCAGCTCCATCCCCTACGAGCAGTACTTC.

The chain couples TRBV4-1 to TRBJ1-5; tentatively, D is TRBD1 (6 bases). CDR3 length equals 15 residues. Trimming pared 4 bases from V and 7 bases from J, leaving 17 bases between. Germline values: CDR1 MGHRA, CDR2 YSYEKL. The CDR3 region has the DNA TGCGCCAGCAGCCGGGGGTTCGGGGGGCAACAGCCCCAGCATTTT. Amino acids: CASSRGFGGQQPQHF.

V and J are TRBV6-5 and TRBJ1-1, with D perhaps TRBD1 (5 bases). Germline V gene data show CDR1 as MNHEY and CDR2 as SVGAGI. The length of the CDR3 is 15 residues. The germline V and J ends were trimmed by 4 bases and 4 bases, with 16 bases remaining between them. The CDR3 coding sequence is TGTGCCAGCAGTTTTTCTAGGGGAGGATCCACTGAAGCTTTCTTT. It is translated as CASSFSRGGSTEAFF.

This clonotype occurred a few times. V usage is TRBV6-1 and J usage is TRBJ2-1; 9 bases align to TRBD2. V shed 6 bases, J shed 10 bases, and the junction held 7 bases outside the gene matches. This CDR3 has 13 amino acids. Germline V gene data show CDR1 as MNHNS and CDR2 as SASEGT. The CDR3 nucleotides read TGTGCCAGCAGCCGACTAGCGGAGGGGGAGCAGTTCTTC. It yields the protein CASSRLAEGEQFF.

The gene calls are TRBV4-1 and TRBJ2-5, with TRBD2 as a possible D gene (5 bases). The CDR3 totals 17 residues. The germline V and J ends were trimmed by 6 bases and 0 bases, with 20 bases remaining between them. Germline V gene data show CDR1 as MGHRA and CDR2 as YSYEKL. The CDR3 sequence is CASSAEATTGYQETQYF. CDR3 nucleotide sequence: TGCGCCAGCAGTGCCGAGGCCACTACGGGGTACCAAGAGACCCAGTACTTC.